This T cell receptor (beta chain) derives from a study of vaccination effects on CD4 cells after COVID-19. Expansion of antigen-specific CD4+ T cells with viral peptide pools was carried out by the ViraFEST assay before sequencing. With more than 9 days of culture completed, CD4+ T cells were isolated. It was between March and December 2020 that the person had a SARS-CoV-2 infection confirmed by PCR. IL-2 at about 10 IU/ml and peptides at 10 ug/ml were added to cultured PBMC, approximately 2.2 million per well. Assay: immunoSEQ multiplex PCR; the TCRdb copy retains only in-frame clones and omits some. The data hold about 70,000 clones, with around 70% observed a single time. A remark on this clone: What it recognizes is unknown.

CDR1 is MGHDK, CDR2 SYGVNS, per germline. The CDR3 sequence is 16 residues long. The junction had 8 bases not matched to a gene; V was cut back by 3 bases and J by 4 bases. The chain links TRBV25-1 to TRBJ2-3, with TRBD2 identical over 9 bases. Sequencing was performed on CD4+ T cells from PBMCs cultured with HIV peptides, taken before COVID-19 vaccination. Subset here: HIV-1 Nef peptide pool negative control/reference culture. The TCR sequence derives from a human donor who had a prior SARS-CoV-2 infection. CDR3 in DNA: TGTGCCAGCAGTGACTTGACTAGCGGTCTTTCAGATACGCAGTATTTT. Amino acid sequence: CASSDLTSGLSDTQYF. Variable domain in full (rest from reference TRBV25-1 and TRBJ2-3): EADIYQTPRYLVIGTGKKITLECSQTMGHDKMYWYQQDPGMELHLIHYSYGVNSTEKGDLSSESTVSRIRTEHFPLTLESARPSHTSQYLCASSDLTSGLSDTQYFGPGTRLTVL.